The entry below describes one T cell receptor (beta chain). Antigen unknown. This entry is derived from a study of T cell responses to AZD1222 COVID-19 vaccine. This CDR3 spans 15 amino acids. The germline gives CDR1 SGHRS, CDR2 YFSETQ. The ends lost 4 bases at V and 8 bases at J; junction bases unmatched: 11. Using immunoSEQ multiplex PCR, the repertoire was profiled, and TCRdb retains in-frame clones only, with some absent. The sample shows some 56,000 clones, 85% to 90% of them seen only once. Pooling of second doses given at about 4 or about 12 weeks was done. Whole-study findings and limits: CD4 TCRs linked to vaccination spanned spike, dominating at 160-218 and 743-854. Two doses of AZD1222 preceded a rise in Spike-specific TCR breadth and depth. Unmutated variant regions are reportedly the target of nearly half of TCRs that are spike-specific.

The gene calls are TRBV5-1 and TRBJ2-1, with 8 bases matching TRBD2. The source was peripheral blood, collected 28 days after the second AZD1222 dose. The receptor was isolated from an adult who received the AZD1222 COVID-19 vaccine. Here the CDR3 DNA reads TGCGCCAGCAGCCTGACTAGCGTCGCCGCGGATGAGCAGTTCTTC. As protein: CASSLTSVAADEQFF.